This TCR beta chain was sequenced during a study of blood T cell repertoires in COVID-19. Profiled with immunoSEQ multiplex PCR; TCRdb holds only in-frame clones, not every one. Among some 210,000 clones listed, about 83% were seen once. The origin of this receptor is a man in his forties or fifties with active or convalescent COVID-19. The sample consisted of peripheral blood.

CDR3 in amino acids: CASSQRTVDTQYF. In DNA form, the CDR3 reads TGTGCCAGCAGCCAAAGGACAGTGGATACGCAGTATTTT. The chain carries TRBV3-1 (or the pseudogene TRBV3-2) and TRBJ2-3, with D possibly matching TRBD1 (6 bases). CDR3 size: 13 residues. Germline lookup yields CDR1 LGHDT and CDR2 YNNKEL (reference sequence). V shed 2 bases and J shed 6 bases, with 9 bases lying between them.